Each of the 22 T cell receptor beta chains below was sequenced from the same sample in a study of T cell clonality in common variable immunodeficiency. The repertoire was sequenced with immunoSEQ multiplex PCR; TCRdb's copy has only in-frame clones and lacks some. The sample has 35,000 or so clones, none seen only once. The sample consisted of peripheral blood mononuclear cells. The receptors come from a person aged 18 to 75 in good health.

This clone was recorded at least ten times. The read is 3 residues too short to cover the CDR3 end, so that end is filled in from the germline J gene. The chain is built from TRBV5-1 and TRBJ1-1; 9 bases align to TRBD1. CDR3 length equals 13 residues. Per germline, CDR1 SGHRS and CDR2 YFSETQ. This CDR3 reads CASSLGDRVEAFF. The sequenced CDR3 bases are TGCGCCAGCAGCCTGGGGGACAGGGTCGAA. The variable domain in full, completed from reference TRBV5-1 and TRBJ1-1, reads KAGVTQTPRYLIKTRGQQVTLSCSPISGHRSVSWYQQTPGQGLQFLFEYFSETQRNKGNFPGRFSGRQFSNSRSEMNVSTLELGDSALYLCASSLGDRVEAFFGQGTRLTVV.

This clone was recorded at least ten times. The sequenced fragment ends 3 residues before the CDR3 boundary, so the rest is inferred from the germline J gene. V and J are TRBV19 and TRBJ2-3; no clear D gene. The CDR3 contains 13 residues. The germline gives CDR1 LNHDA, CDR2 SQIVND (reference sequence). V was clipped by 3 bases and J by 0 bases, with 4 bases between them. The CDR3: CASSIQSTDTQYF. The part of the CDR3 DNA that was read is TGTGCCAGTAGTATCCAGAGCACAGATACG.

This clone was detected ten times or more. The read terminates 3 residues ahead of where the CDR3 ends, so the germline J gene completes it. The chain couples TRBV20-1 to TRBJ1-1; 9 nucleotides match TRBD1. The germline gives CDR1 DFQATT, CDR2 SNEGSKA (reference sequence). The CDR3 contains 14 residues. The CDR3 DNA, read in part, is TGCAGTGCTAGAGATTTGGGGACAGGGCGGTTA. This translates into CSARDLGTGRL. The entire CDR3 reads CSARDLGTGRLAFF.

Ten or more counts support this clone. The read comes to an end 3 residues before the CDR3 does, leaving the germline J gene to fill in the end. J is TRBJ1-2 and V is TRBV5-4; perhaps TRBD1 as D (5 bases). Germline CDR1 SGHNT, CDR2 YYREEE (reference sequence). The CDR3 runs 15 residues. Trimming left V 4 bases short and J 4 bases short, with 17 bases between. The covered CDR3 bases are TGTGCCAGCAGCCCGGGACCGTTGGGGGGCTATGGC. Protein product: CASSPGPLGGYG. The complete CDR3 sequence is CASSPGPLGGYGYTF.

This clone was found many times. The read ends 3 residues early relative to the CDR3; the germline J gene fills the gap. The chain has TRBV20-1 and TRBJ2-5; 8 bases line up with TRBD2. The CDR3 runs 15 residues. Trimming took 1 base from V and 6 from J; bases not matched to a gene: 10. The germline V gene has CDR1 DFQATT and CDR2 SNEGSKA (reference sequence). CDR3 amino acids: CSARGLAGGGKTQYF. Incomplete CDR3 DNA: TGCAGTGCTAGAGGGCTAGCGGGTGGGGGGAAGACC.

This clone has at least ten counts. The read ends 3 residues shy of where the CDR3 ends; the end is completed using the germline J gene. This rearrangement joins TRBV12-3 or TRBV12-4 to TRBJ2-1, with 10 bases that match TRBD2. The CDR3 is made up of 12 amino acids. V was pared by 6 bases and J by 7 bases, with 0 bases of the junction left unmatched. CDR3 sequence reads: CASRTSGNEQFF. CDR3 bases read: TGTGCCAGCAGGACTAGCGGGAATGAG.

At least ten counts were recorded for this clone. The CDR3 is cut off 3 residues early in the read; its end comes from the germline J gene. The J gene is TRBJ2-2, the V gene TRBV29-1; 7 nucleotides align to TRBD1. After removal of 6 bases from V and 5 bases from J, the junction contained 9 bases not matched to a gene. This CDR3 has 14 residues. Germline CDR1 reads SQVTM; CDR2 reads ANQGSEA. Partial CDR3 DNA: TGCAGCGTACGCTACAGGGGTTCGACCGGGGAG. It encodes CSVRYRGSTGE. The entire CDR3 is CSVRYRGSTGELFF.

This clone was recorded at least ten times. CDR3: CASTTGTASSYEQYF. CDR3 DNA, as far as it was read: TGTGCCAGCACTACGGGGACAGCTAGCTCCTACGAG. The chain has TRBV6-4 and TRBJ2-7, with 7 bases lining up with TRBD1. With the read ending 3 residues before the CDR3 end, the germline J gene is used to fill in that end. V trimming: 7 bases; J trimming: 0 bases; junction bases outside the gene matches: 9. The CDR3 totals 15 residues. Germline V CDR1 and CDR2: MRHNA, SNTAGT.

This clone was recorded a few times. CDR3 residues: CASSRRTGPYEQYF. The CDR3 bases that were read are TGTGCCAGCTCTCGAAGGACAGGGCCCTACGAG. The rearrangement links TRBV11-2 to TRBJ2-7; the match to TRBD1 covers 8 bases. The CDR3 extends 3 residues past the end of the read, so its final part is completed from the germline J gene. CDR1 SGHAT and CDR2 FQNNGV come from the germline V gene. J was trimmed by 2 bases and V by 8 bases; bases with no gene match: 8. This CDR3 region has 14 residues.

There are many counts of this clone. The read stops 3 residues short of the end of the CDR3; the missing end is completed from the germline J gene. The chain carries TRBV5-1 and TRBJ1-2; tentatively, D is TRBD1 (6 bases). V dropped 4 bases and J dropped 5 bases, with 12 bases sitting between them. Looked up from germline, CDR1 is SGHRS and CDR2 is YFSETQ. CDR3 length: 13 residues. Partial CDR3 DNA: TGCGCCAGCAGCCAGACAGGCCCATATGGC. Translated, it gives CASSQTGPYG. The whole CDR3 sequence is CASSQTGPYGYTF. Looking up the rest from reference TRBV5-1 and TRBJ1-2 gives the full variable domain: KAGVTQTPRYLIKTRGQQVTLSCSPISGHRSVSWYQQTPGQGLQFLFEYFSETQRNKGNFPGRFSGRQFSNSRSEMNVSTLELGDSALYLCASSQTGPYGYTFGSGTRLTVV.

In its sample, this clone was seen many times. CDR3 DNA (partial): TGTGCCAGCAGCGCCGACAGCACAACTAATGAAAAA. It yields the protein CASSADSTTNEK. The CDR3, in full, reads CASSADSTTNEKLFF. V usage is TRBV5-4 and J usage is TRBJ1-4, with D perhaps TRBD1 (5 bases). The read terminates 3 residues ahead of where the CDR3 ends, so the germline J gene completes it. With 4 bases removed from V and 0 bases from J, the gap between germline ends came to 10 bases. Per germline, CDR1 SGHNT and CDR2 YYREEE (reference sequence). The CDR3 covers 15 residues.

The table lists this clone with many counts. The read ends 3 residues shy of where the CDR3 ends; the end is completed using the germline J gene. The V and J genes are TRBV6-4 and TRBJ2-2; 12 bases match TRBD1. V gave up 3 bases and J gave up 6 bases; unmatched junction bases: 2. This CDR3 spans 15 amino acids. Germline CDR1 and CDR2: MRHNA and SNTAGT. The CDR3 bases that were read are TGTGCCAGCAGTGAGGGGACAGGGGGCTCCGGGGAG. It specifies CASSEGTGGSGE. The CDR3, in full, reads CASSEGTGGSGELFF.

This clone has just a few counts. The read finishes 3 residues shy of the CDR3 end, and the germline J gene is used to complete it. This chain joins TRBV5-8 and TRBJ1-5; D ambiguous. The CDR3 extends over 15 amino acids. Germline assignment: CDR1 SGHTS and CDR2 YDEGEE. Trimming stripped 0 bases from V and 1 base from J, with 8 bases between. The sequenced part of the CDR3 DNA is TGTGCCAGCAGCTTGGGGCAGGCGAGCAATCAGCCC. Translating it yields CASSLGQASNQP. The whole CDR3 reads CASSLGQASNQPQHF.

This clone was seen ten or more times. A junction boundary mismatches the germline segment, possibly from a read error. The read terminates 3 residues before the CDR3 end, so the remaining end is supplied by the germline J gene. The V call is TRBV7-9, the J call TRBJ2-2, with TRBD1 identical over 7 bases. The CDR3 extends over 15 amino acids. Germline V gene data show CDR1 as SEHNR and CDR2 as FQNEAQ (reference sequence). CDR3 DNA (partial): TGTGCCAGCAGCTTAAGGGGGCAGAACGCCGGGGAG. This sequence encodes CASSLRGQNAGE. The whole CDR3 is CASSLRGQNAGELFF. The full variable domain, rest sourced from reference TRBV7-9 and TRBJ2-2, is DTGVSQNPRHKITKRGQNVTFRCDPISEHNRLYWYRQTLGQGPEFLTYFQNEAQLEKSRLLSDRFSAERPKGSFSTLEIQRTEQGDSAMYLCASSLRGQNAGELFFGEGSRLTVL.

The sample holds many counts of this clone. Read coverage stops 3 residues before the CDR3 terminus; the germline J gene supplies the remainder. This chain connects TRBV5-6 to TRBJ2-7; no reliable D call. Trimming shortened V by 4 bases and J by 0 bases, and 14 bases separated the two germline ends. CDR1 is SGHDT, CDR2 YYEEEE, per germline. This CDR3 is 15 amino acids long. CDR3 sequence reads: CASSPATDSSYEQYF. The CDR3 DNA, read in part, is TGTGCCAGCAGCCCCGCGACTGATAGCTCCTACGAG.

The table lists this clone with many counts. The read finishes 3 residues shy of the CDR3 end, and the germline J gene is used to complete it. The V call is TRBV7-2, the J call TRBJ2-3; the D is unclear. V lost 5 bases and J lost 5, with 11 bases in between. Germline assignment: CDR1 SGHTA and CDR2 FQGNSA. There are 13 residues in the CDR3. Partial CDR3 DNA: TGTGCCAGCAGCCTTGGTCCGCGAGATACG. This encodes CASSLGPRDT. The whole CDR3 protein is CASSLGPRDTQYF.

This clone was seen ten or more times. From the germline J gene comes the end of the CDR3, since the read stops 3 residues before it. The chain recombines TRBV30 with TRBJ1-4; D unresolved. The V end lost 0 bases, the J end lost 4 bases, and 9 bases lay between the germline ends. Germline V gives CDR1 GTSNPN, CDR2 SVGIG (reference sequence). The CDR3 extends over 14 amino acids. CDR3 DNA, as far as it was read: TGTGCCTGGAGTGTAGCACTGATTAATGAAAAA. It translates to CAWSVALINEK. The entire CDR3 reads CAWSVALINEKLFF.

In this sample, this clone turned up many times. The CDR3 is cut off 3 residues early in the read; its end comes from the germline J gene. The chain carries TRBV13 and TRBJ2-2; no clear D. V was clipped by 6 bases and J by 5 bases, with 10 bases between them. The CDR3 has 13 residues. Looked up from germline, CDR1 is PRHDT and CDR2 is FYEKMQ (reference sequence). The CDR3 protein is CASRGQGTGELFF. The CDR3 bases that were read are TGTGCCAGCAGAGGGCAAGGTACCGGGGAG.

This clone occurred many times. Partial CDR3 DNA: TGTGCCAGCAGCTTGATGGTAGTTTCCCCAGATACG. It specifies CASSLMVVSPDT. The entire CDR3 reads CASSLMVVSPDTQYF. V and J are TRBV5-5 and TRBJ2-3, with D unclear. The CDR3 is cut off 3 residues early in the read; its end comes from the germline J gene. V lost 1 base and J lost 4, with 13 bases in between. CDR1 SGHKS and CDR2 YYEKEE come from the germline V gene (reference sequence). The CDR3 is made up of 15 amino acids.

This clone has at least ten counts. The CDR3 end is not reached by the read, which stops 3 residues before it; the germline J gene fills it in. V gene TRBV13 combines with J gene TRBJ2-2; 14 nucleotides line up with TRBD2. Trimming at V came to 3 bases and at J to 3 bases, leaving 6 bases not matched to a gene. The CDR3 is made up of 18 amino acids. Germline loops: CDR1 PRHDT, CDR2 FYEKMQ (reference sequence). The CDR3 loop reads CASSLGLAGERDTGELFF. CDR3 DNA, as far as it was read: TGTGCCAGCAGCTTGGGACTAGCGGGAGAGCGGGACACCGGGGAG.

This clone was detected ten times or more. The CDR3 is cut off 3 residues early in the read; its end comes from the germline J gene. The genes are TRBV7-9 and TRBJ2-1, with 7 bases that match TRBD2. The CDR3 runs to 13 residues. V lost 7 bases to trimming and J lost 3 bases; unmatched junction nucleotides: 3. The germline V gene encodes CDR1 SEHNR and CDR2 FQNEAQ (reference sequence). This chain's CDR3 is CASNSGLYNEQFF. The part of the CDR3 DNA that was read is TGTGCCAGCAATAGCGGGCTCTACAATGAG.

This clone was seen repeatedly, ten times or more. Here the CDR3 reads CASSTGQGVSNEQFF. The sequenced part of the CDR3 DNA is TGCGCCAGCAGCACCGGACAGGGAGTGAGCAATGAG. The V call is TRBV5-1, the J call TRBJ2-1; 8 bases fit TRBD1. The CDR3 end falls 3 residues outside the read, so it is completed with the germline J gene. Germline CDR1 reads SGHRS; CDR2 reads YFSETQ. V shed 4 bases and J 6 bases; nucleotides not matched to a gene: 9. The CDR3 is 15 residues long.